Shown below are 12 T cell receptor beta chains from a single sample sequenced in a study of CD8 T cell repertoires and HIV-1 epitope variants. No antigen is known for these receptors. Sequencing was performed with immunoSEQ multiplex PCR; in TCRdb, only in-frame clones are kept and a portion is missing. The sample lists approximately 6,600 clones, about 66% occurring once. Source material: cultured CD8+ T cells derived from PBMCs. These receptors all come from a male donor with HIV.

This chain links TRBV19 with TRBJ2-2; TRBD2 agrees at 13 bases. Trimming took 11 bases from V and 7 from J; bases not matched to a gene: 10. The V gene's germline CDR1 is LNHDA and CDR2 SQIVND (reference sequence). CDR3 length: 15 residues. CDR3 loop: CAGTGTSGTDGELFF. CDR3 nucleotides: TGTGCCGGTACCGGGACTAGCGGGACAGACGGGGAGCTGTTTTTT.

This clone rates as medium-sized (0.01 to 0.1%). J is TRBJ2-7 and V is TRBV28, with 11 bases fitting TRBD1. This CDR3 has 17 residues. The germline CDR1 and CDR2 sequences are MDHEN and SYDVKM. J lost 2 bases, V lost 3 bases, and 9 bases had no gene match. CDR3 coding DNA: TGTGCCAGCAGTTTCAGGGGGACAGGGGGTCATACCTACGAGCAGTACTTC. Encoded protein: CASSFRGTGGHTYEQYF. Full variable domain (rest looked up from reference TRBV28 and TRBJ2-7): DVKVTQSSRYLVKRTGEKVFLECVQDMDHENMFWYRQDPGLGLRLIYFSYDVKMKEKGDIPEGYSVSREKKERFSLILESASTNQTSMYLCASSFRGTGGHTYEQYFGPGTRLTVT.

This clone showed up just a few times. V usage is TRBV5-5 and J usage is TRBJ1-1; D gene ambiguous. The CDR3 covers 14 residues. The ends were cut back, 0 bases at V and 5 bases at J, with 11 bases in the middle. Germline V gene lookup returns CDR1 SGHKS and CDR2 YYEKEE (reference sequence). CDR3 DNA: TGTGCCAGCAGCTTGGTACTCCGGCTGACTGAAGCTTTCTTT. This codes for CASSLVLRLTEAFF. The whole variable domain, filled in from reference TRBV5-5 and TRBJ1-1, reads DAGVTQSPTHLIKTRGQQVTLRCSPISGHKSVSWYQQVLGQGPQFIFQYYEKEERGRGNFPDRFSARQFPNYSSELNVNALLLGDSALYLCASSLVLRLTEAFFGQGTRLTVV.

The CDR3 DNA reads TGTGCCAGCAGTTTGGCTGAAAGAACGGACTCCTACGAGCAGTACTTC. Translated: CASSLAERTDSYEQYF. The rearrangement joins TRBV28 to TRBJ2-7; D ambiguous. Germline loops: CDR1 MDHEN, CDR2 SYDVKM. V lost 3 bases to trimming and J lost 0 bases, with 15 bases between them. The CDR3 totals 16 residues.

V is TRBV4-3 and J is TRBJ2-7, with 8 bases aligning to TRBD1. The trim removed 0 bases at V and 1 base at J, leaving 8 bases unmatched. Germline V gene data show CDR1 as LGHNA and CDR2 as YSLEER. CDR3 length: 17 amino acids. DNA of the CDR3: TGCGCCAGCAGCCAAGACGACTCCGGGACAGGATCCTACGAGCAGTACTTC. It codes for CASSQDDSGTGSYEQYF.

This clone has just a few counts. In DNA, the CDR3 is TGTGCCAGCAGCGTCGCAAGGGGCACTGAAGCTTTCTTT. It specifies CASSVARGTEAFF. This chain joins TRBV9 and TRBJ1-1; D might be TRBD1 (5 bases). Germline lookup yields CDR1 SGDLS and CDR2 YYNGEE. V dropped 2 bases and J dropped 4 bases, with 9 bases sitting between them. The CDR3 runs to 13 residues.

CDR3 nucleotide sequence: TGTGCCAGCAGTCCGGCCCCTGGGTCCTACGAGCAGTACTTC. Translating it yields CASSPAPGSYEQYF. The chain is built from TRBV6-6 and TRBJ2-7; D remains ambiguous. The ends were cut back, 5 bases at V and 1 base at J, with 12 bases in the middle. This CDR3 contains 14 residues. Looked up from germline, CDR1 is MNHNY and CDR2 is SVGAGI (reference sequence).

The chain recombines TRBV10-2 with TRBJ1-1; D not resolved. The germline V and J ends were trimmed by 0 bases and 2 bases, with 1 base remaining between them. CDR1 and CDR2 (germline): WSHSY, SAAADI. This CDR3 contains 12 residues. CDR3 sequence reads: CASSESNTEAFF. Written as DNA, the CDR3 is TGCGCCAGCAGTGAGTCAAACACTGAAGCTTTCTTT.

This chain uses TRBV7-9 with TRBJ2-7; possibly TRBD1 for D (5 bases). The V end lost 1 base, the J end lost 5 bases, and 15 bases lay between the germline ends. The germline CDR1 and CDR2 sequences are SEHNR and FQNEAQ (reference sequence). The CDR3 length is 15 residues. Here the CDR3 reads CASSLGQSLFDEQYF. In nucleotides, the CDR3 is TGTGCCAGCAGCTTAGGACAGAGCCTATTTGACGAGCAGTACTTC.

V is TRBV2 and J is TRBJ2-2; D unresolved. This CDR3 spans 13 amino acids. From germline, CDR1 is SNHLY and CDR2 FYNNEI. Trimming stripped 8 bases from V and 7 bases from J, with 14 bases between. The CDR3 nucleotides are TGTGCCAGCCGCGGCTTGGGGAACGGGGAGCTGTTTTTT. It is translated as CASRGLGNGELFF.

The chain combines TRBV28 with TRBJ2-3, with D tentatively TRBD1 or TRBD2 (5 bases each). This CDR3 is built from 13 residues. Looked up from germline, CDR1 is MDHEN and CDR2 is SYDVKM. The V and J ends lost 5 bases and 6 bases respectively, with 12 bases between them. For the CDR3, the DNA is TGTGCCAGCAGTGTGCTCTGGGGGGATACGCAGTATTTT. It translates to CASSVLWGDTQYF.

In its sample, this clone was seen a few times. The chain uses TRBV30 and TRBJ1-1; D is unresolved. The CDR3 covers 16 residues. Per the germline V gene, CDR1 is GTSNPN and CDR2 is SVGIG (reference sequence). V lost 0 bases to trimming and J lost 3 bases, with 17 bases between them. CDR3 bases: TGTGCCTGGAGTGTACTGACACCTGGAACGGACACTGAAGCTTTCTTT. Translating gives CAWSVLTPGTDTEAFF.